This TCR beta chain was sequenced for a study of Graves' ophthalmopathy and Graves' hyperthyroidism. The overall study: In this cohort's terms, stable hyperthyroidism meant no ophthalmopathy by 18 months of follow-up.

The hyperthyroidism patients, aged 18 to 65, had been newly diagnosed, with under 2 months' duration. There are 15 residues in the CDR3. CDR1 ENHRY and CDR2 SYGVKD come from the germline V gene. RNA transcripts provided the template for amplifying TCR beta CDR3 regions. An opening RT-PCR round employed HTBI primers and preceded a second-round multiplex PCR. From the multiplex PCR reads, TCRdb called clonotypes with MiXCR, one entry per CDR3 protein. This sample has roughly 600,000 distinct CDR3 sequences, with about two fifths found just once. Whole-study findings and limits: Also, most clonotypes expanded in the thyroid above 0.001 frequency appeared in blood.

Ten or more counts support this clonotype. Its antigen is currently unknown. At one boundary the junction diverges from the germline segment, which might be a read error. The chain is built from TRBV10-3 and TRBJ1-3; D not resolved. Sample: peripheral blood or thyroid tissue (not recorded which). The sequence came from an adult man with Graves' hyperthyroidism. CDR3 nucleotides: TGTGCCAGCAGTGAATCGGTAGGGAATGGAAACACCATATATTTT. This sequence encodes CASSESVGNGNTIYF.